These T cell receptor beta chains were read from a single sample in a study of regulatory T cells in long-lasting Graves disease. TCRdb reanalysed the multiplex PCR reads using MiXCR and keeps one entry per CDR3 protein. The profile shows some 450,000 distinct CDR3 sequences, 16% of them singletons. This same sample was also taken into another study, of T cells in Graves' hyperthyroidism and ophthalmopathy.

The material sequenced was peripheral blood mononuclear cells (PBMCs), taken at new diagnosis, from a patient treated with antithyroid drugs. These receptors were collected from a woman aged 25 to 45 with Graves disease. CDR3s include the opening cysteine and the closing phenylalanine or tryptophan. The order of the fields is CDR3 length, clone size, D gene, V gene, J gene, CDR3 protein, CDR3 DNA. D genes are given only for firm matches. The size entry is marked missing in some rows and otherwise reads once, few, many or a size class.

11	few	NA	TRBV20-1	TRBJ2-7	CSAGPPGEQYF	TGCAGTGCGGGACCGCCCGGTGAGCAGTACTTC
17	many	NA	TRBV28	TRBJ2-2	CASSFARDHKNTGELFF	TGTGCCAGCAGTTTTGCCAGGGACCATAAAAACACCGGGGAGCTGTTTTTT
16	many	TRBD2	TRBV12-3/TRBV12-4	TRBJ2-1	CASSGLAGGPWNEQFF	TGTGCCAGCAGCGGACTAGCGGGAGGGCCTTGGAATGAGCAGTTCTTC
18	NA	NA	TRBV18	TRBJ2-4	CASSPPSGAGMLIGIQYF	TGTGCCAGCTCACCACCCTCGGGGGCTGGGATGCTAATAGGCATTCAGTACTTC
15	many	TRBD2	TRBV10-3	TRBJ2-1	CAISEGTSGRAEQFF	TGTGCCATCAGTGAGGGAACTAGCGGGAGAGCGGAGCAGTTCTTC
19	many	TRBD1	TRBV7-6	TRBJ2-1	CASSLGDRGLLERDNEQFF	TGTGCCAGCAGCTTGGGCGACAGGGGCCTTTTGGAGCGAGATAATGAGCAGTTCTTC
19	NA	TRBD2	TRBV4-1	TRBJ2-3	CASSQDRAASGTSTDTQYF	TGCGCCAGCAGCCAAGATAGGGCGGCTAGCGGGACGAGCACAGATACGCAGTATTTT
15	many	NA	TRBV3-1	TRBJ1-2	CASRMYSEGASGYTF	TGTGCCAGCAGAATGTACAGTGAGGGCGCGAGCGGCTACACCTTC
17	NA	NA	TRBV27	TRBJ2-2	CASSSHWDPSNTGELFF	TGTGCCAGCAGTTCCCATTGGGACCCATCGAACACCGGGGAGCTGTTTTTT
14	few	TRBD1	TRBV9	TRBJ2-7	CASSATGTAWEQYF	TGTGCCAGCAGCGCCACCGGGACAGCTTGGGAGCAGTACTTC
15	many	TRBD2	TRBV18	TRBJ2-1	CASSSGTSVYNEQFF	TGTGCCAGCTCGTCCGGGACTAGCGTCTACAATGAGCAGTTCTTC
14	NA	NA	TRBV7-9	TRBJ2-3	CASSFSAEADTQYF	TGTGCCAGCAGCTTCTCAGCGGAGGCAGATACGCAGTATTTT
17	few	TRBD1	TRBV24-1	TRBJ2-2	CATSDTTGQRKTGELFF	TGTGCCACCAGTGATACTACGGGACAGAGAAAAACCGGGGAGCTGTTTTTT
11	few	NA	TRBV10-2	TRBJ2-1	CASEVGNEQFF	TGCGCCAGTGAAGTGGGGAATGAGCAGTTCTTC
13	many	NA	TRBV27	TRBJ1-1	CASSLSTDSEAFF	TGTGCCAGCAGTTTATCAACCGACTCTGAAGCTTTCTTT
15	many	NA	TRBV28	TRBJ2-1	CASNLSPSSYNEQFF	TGTGCCAGCAACCTTTCTCCCAGCTCCTACAATGAGCAGTTCTTC
12	many	NA	TRBV28	TRBJ1-1	CASLSLNTEAFF	TGTGCCAGCCTCAGTCTGAACACTGAAGCTTTCTTT
15	many	TRBD1	TRBV28	TRBJ1-1	CASSPSGQLNTEAFF	TGTGCCAGCAGCCCTTCGGGACAGCTGAACACTGAAGCTTTCTTT
14	many	TRBD1	TRBV20-1	TRBJ2-1	CSAIQGSAYNEQFF	TGCAGTGCGATACAGGGGTCCGCCTACAATGAGCAGTTCTTC
16	NA	TRBD2	TRBV20-1	TRBJ2-1	CSAKGLAGGLYNEQFF	TGCAGTGCTAAGGGACTAGCGGGAGGCCTCTACAATGAGCAGTTCTTC
12	NA	NA	TRBV7-9	TRBJ1-4	CASSLAAEKLFF	TGTGCCAGCAGCTTAGCGGCGGAAAAACTGTTTTTT
13	many	TRBD2	TRBV19	TRBJ2-7	CATSVSGRSEQYF	TGTGCCACATCCGTAAGCGGGAGATCCGAGCAGTACTTC
16	NA	TRBD2	TRBV10-3	TRBJ2-1	CAISDFGGGEVNEQFF	TGTGCCATCAGTGACTTCGGGGGAGGGGAGGTCAATGAGCAGTTCTTC
13	many	NA	TRBV18	TRBJ1-1	CASSPLSDSEAFF	TGTGCCAGCTCACCACTGTCGGACAGTGAAGCTTTCTTT